This entry lists 15 T cell receptor beta chains sequenced from one sample in a study of T cell responses to AZD1222 COVID-19 vaccine (dated by TCRdb to 2020 to 2022). The protocol used for the library was the immunoSEQ multiplex PCR assay. TCRdb limited this immuneACCESS table to in-frame rearrangements with V and J called. A share of clones is missing; checked studies link under half to unresolved V genes, and the rest is unexplained. The sample table lists some 200,000 clones, 88% of them with a count of one. Approximately 26% of the sample is taken by the ten largest. What this sample's time point label stands for: about 28 days (+/-7) after the second vaccine dose. The sample here was peripheral blood, taken 28 days after the second AZD1222 dose. All receptors come from an adult who received the AZD1222 COVID-19 vaccine.

In nucleotides, the CDR3 is TGTGCCAGCAGGTTCGGGGGTACAAACAATGAGCAGTTCTTC. Amino acid sequence: CASRFGGTNNEQFF. V usage is TRBV27 and J usage is TRBJ2-1; D perhaps matches TRBD2 (6 bases). Germline V gene lookup returns CDR1 MNHEY and CDR2 SMNVEV (reference sequence). Trimming shortened V by 6 bases and J by 5 bases, and 14 bases separated the two germline ends. The length of the CDR3 is 14 residues.

This sequence joins TRBV18 and TRBJ2-7; D possibly matches TRBD1 or TRBD2 (5 bases each). V shed 5 bases and J shed 7 bases, with 15 bases lying between them. Germline values: CDR1 KGHSH, CDR2 LQKENI. This CDR3 contains 13 residues. CDR3 in DNA: TGTGCCAGCTCAGCCTCCCGGGGCGAGGAGCAGTACTTC. Translating gives CASSASRGEEQYF.

The chain employs TRBV27 and TRBJ2-4, with D possibly being TRBD1 or TRBD2 (5 bases each). Germline CDR1 reads MNHEY; CDR2 reads SMNVEV (reference sequence). V was clipped by 7 bases and J by 7 bases, with 8 bases between them. The CDR3 is 11 amino acids. DNA of the CDR3: TGTGCCAGCACAGAGGGGAACATTCAGTACTTC. This translates into CASTEGNIQYF.

This CDR3 is CASRLRTGFQAKNIQYF. CDR3 DNA: TGTGCCAGCAGACTTAGGACAGGGTTCCAAGCCAAAAACATTCAGTACTTC. The genes are TRBV2 and TRBJ2-4, with 8 bases fitting TRBD1. The V segment lost 6 bases and the J segment 0 bases; nucleotides outside the gene matches: 10. The germline gives CDR1 SNHLY, CDR2 FYNNEI. This CDR3 has 17 residues.

The V and J genes are TRBV11-2 and TRBJ2-5; 7 bases match TRBD1. This CDR3 is built from 14 residues. Germline V gives CDR1 SGHAT, CDR2 FQNNGV. V lost 1 base and J lost 5; bases outside the gene matches: 4. For the CDR3, the DNA is TGTGCCAGCAGCTTAGGAGGGGGCCGGGAGACCCAGTACTTC. Amino acid sequence: CASSLGGGRETQYF.

The genes are TRBV5-8 and TRBJ1-4, with TRBD1 matching 10 bases. The CDR3 consists of 16 residues. J lost 2 bases, V lost 4 bases, and 5 bases had no gene match. Germline V gives CDR1 SGHTS, CDR2 YDEGEE. CDR3 sequence: CASSTGTGVTNEKLFF. The CDR3 nucleotides are TGTGCCAGCAGCACCGGGACAGGGGTGACTAATGAAAAACTGTTTTTT.

This chain connects TRBV12-3 or TRBV12-4 to TRBJ1-2; TRBD1 matches at 8 bases. The CDR3 runs to 13 residues. V lost 5 bases, J lost 6 bases, and 5 bases stayed unmatched. CDR3 residues: CASSPTGVDGYTF. The CDR3 region has the DNA TGTGCCAGCAGTCCGACAGGGGTTGATGGCTACACCTTC.

This clone was observed once. V is TRBV28 and J is TRBJ1-4; 8 bases agree with TRBD1. The V and J ends lost 2 bases and 4 bases, in that order; junction bases with no gene match: 3. The CDR3 runs to 15 residues. Germline V gene lookup returns CDR1 MDHEN and CDR2 SYDVKM. CDR3 sequence (DNA): TGTGCCAGCAGTTTAGGGACAGGCCGTAATGAAAAACTGTTTTTT. This codes for CASSLGTGRNEKLFF.

This chain joins TRBV7-3 and TRBJ2-7; 8 positions match TRBD1. The CDR3 covers 13 residues. In germline, CDR1 is SGHTA, CDR2 FQGTGA. Trimming cost V 5 bases and J 1 base; bases outside gene matches: 1. The CDR3 coding sequence is TGTGCCAGCAGCCGACAGGGGTCCTACGAGCAGTACTTC. Translation gives CASSRQGSYEQYF.

The chain is built from TRBV5-6 and TRBJ2-7; D unresolved. V lost 0 bases and J 0 bases, leaving 4 bases between the germline ends. CDR3 length: 13 amino acids. Germline V lookup: CDR1 SGHDT, CDR2 YYEEEE. In DNA, the CDR3 is TGTGCCAGCAGCTTGGACACCTCCTACGAGCAGTACTTC. It encodes CASSLDTSYEQYF.

This chain connects TRBV29-1 to TRBJ2-7, with TRBD1 matching 7 bases. The CDR3 spans 13 residues. Germline assignment: CDR1 SQVTM and CDR2 ANQGSEA. The ends lost 3 bases at V and 7 bases at J; junction bases unmatched: 9. The CDR3 reads CSVEVGGRGEQYF. The CDR3, as DNA: TGCAGCGTTGAGGTTGGGGGCAGGGGGGAGCAGTACTTC.

This clone was found a few times. The CDR3 region has the DNA TGTGCCAGCAGCTTATCAGCGGGAGGGCCGTCCCTCGAGCAGTACTTC. Protein sequence: CASSLSAGGPSLEQYF. The rearrangement uses TRBV7-2 and TRBJ2-7, with TRBD2 identical over 10 bases. The germline V gene encodes CDR1 SGHTA and CDR2 FQGNSA. Unmatched junction bases numbered 10, after V lost 2 bases and J lost 6 bases. CDR3 length equals 16 residues.

This rearrangement joins TRBV5-8 to TRBJ1-5; a weak D match, TRBD1 (5 bases). This CDR3 has 14 residues. The V gene's germline CDR1 is SGHTS and CDR2 YDEGEE. V lost 6 bases, J lost 3 bases, and 13 bases lay in between. As DNA, the CDR3 is TGTGCCAGCAACCTCGGGGGTAACAATCAGCCCCAGCATTTT. Its translation: CASNLGGNNQPQHF. Together with reference TRBV5-8 and TRBJ1-5, the CDR3 gives the full variable domain: EAGVTQSPTHLIKTRGQQATLRCSPISGHTSVYWYQQALGLGLQFLLWYDEGEERNRGNFPPRFSGRQFPNYSSELNVNALELEDSALYLCASNLGGNNQPQHFGDGTRLSIL.

CDR3 nucleotide sequence: TGTGCCACCAGTGATGCGGCTAGCGGAAGGGTTGAGCAGTTCTTC. This gives the protein CATSDAASGRVEQFF. The chain is built from TRBV24-1 and TRBJ2-1; 7 nucleotides agree with TRBD2. V shed 3 bases, J shed 9 bases, and the junction held 10 bases outside the gene matches. The germline gives CDR1 KGHDR, CDR2 SFDVKD. This CDR3 comprises 15 residues.

The V call is TRBV9, the J call TRBJ1-3; D gene uncertain. Germline V gives CDR1 SGDLS, CDR2 YYNGEE. The V gene lost 0 bases and the J gene lost 0 bases, with 4 bases spanning the gap. This CDR3 is built from 14 residues. CDR3 in amino acids: CASSVAISGNTIYF. DNA for the CDR3: TGTGCCAGCAGCGTAGCCATCTCTGGAAACACCATATATTTT.